This TCR beta chain came from a study of blood T cell repertoires in COVID-19. As for the study in general: The samples span acute and convalescent COVID-19 from the United States, Italy and Spain. The cDNA or gDNA used as material had been derived from T cells, B-cell-depleted T cells, or PBMCs.

Trimming removed 3 bases from V and 2 bases from J; junction bases left unmatched: 17. Germline values: CDR1 MNHEY, CDR2 SMNVEV (reference sequence). The length of the CDR3 is 19 residues. Study processing details: From reference gene primer amplification, estimates of nucleated cell counts were derived. Libraries were prepared by immunoSEQ multiplex PCR; TCRdb keeps only in-frame clonotypes and omits some of them. V, J and clone size derive from that table, while D and trimming were established from the DNA sequence. The sample lists 20,000 to 30,000 clones, roughly 89% occurring once. The clonotype was recovered from a woman aged 60-70 years with active COVID-19. The gene calls are TRBV27 and TRBJ2-3, with 7 bases lining up with TRBD2. The sequenced sample consisted of peripheral blood. The CDR3 is CASSLVREAHFSNTDTQYF. CDR3 coding DNA: TGTGCCAGCAGTTTGGTTCGGGAGGCCCACTTTAGCAACACAGATACGCAGTATTTT.